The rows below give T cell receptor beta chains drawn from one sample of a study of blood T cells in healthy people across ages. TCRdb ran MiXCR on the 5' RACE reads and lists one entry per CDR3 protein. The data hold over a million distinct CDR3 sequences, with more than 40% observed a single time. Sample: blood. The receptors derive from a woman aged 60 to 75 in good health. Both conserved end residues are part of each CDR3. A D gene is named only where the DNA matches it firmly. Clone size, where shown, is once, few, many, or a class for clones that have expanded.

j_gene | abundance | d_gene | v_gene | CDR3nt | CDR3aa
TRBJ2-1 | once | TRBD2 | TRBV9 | TGTGCCAGCAGCGATAGTCCAGCGGGAGTGGGTAATGAGCAGTTCTTC | CASSDSPAGVGNEQFF
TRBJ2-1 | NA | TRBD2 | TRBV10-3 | TGTGCCATCACCCTAGCGGGAGTGGGAGAGCAGTTCTTC | CAITLAGVGEQFF
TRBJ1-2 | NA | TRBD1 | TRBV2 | TGTGCCAGCAGGGCCGGGACAGGGCAAGATGGCTACACCTTC | CASRAGTGQDGYTF
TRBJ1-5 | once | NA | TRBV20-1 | TGCAGTGCTAGAGGCCAGGGAGATCAGCCCCAGCATTTT | CSARGQGDQPQHF
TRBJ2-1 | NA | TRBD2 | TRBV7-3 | TGTGCCAGCAGCTTAAAAGGGGGGGGCCTAGCGGGAACTTACAATGAGCAGTTCTTC | CASSLKGGGLAGTYNEQFF
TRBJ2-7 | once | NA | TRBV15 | TGTGGCGGAAGGGACTCCTACGAGCAGTACTTC | CGGRDSYEQYF
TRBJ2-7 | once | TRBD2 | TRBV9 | TGTGCCAGCAGCGTTTCAATAGCGGGGACTTACGAGCAGTACTTC | CASSVSIAGTYEQYF
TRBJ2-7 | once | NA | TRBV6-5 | TGTGCCAGCAGTTACTCGGCGCTCGGGGCTTACGAGCAGTACTTC | CASSYSALGAYEQYF
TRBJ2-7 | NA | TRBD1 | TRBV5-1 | TGCGCCAGCAGCCAGGGGGCCGTGGAAGGGCAAGAGCAGTACTTC | CASSQGAVEGQEQYF
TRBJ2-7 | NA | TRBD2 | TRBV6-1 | TGTGCCACCCAGGGTGTCACCTGGACTAGCGGGGGCTACGAGCAGTACTTC | CATQGVTWTSGGYEQYF
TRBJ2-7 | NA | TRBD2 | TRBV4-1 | TGCGCCAGCAGCCAAAACGGGAGGTCCTACGAGCAGTACTTC | CASSQNGRSYEQYF
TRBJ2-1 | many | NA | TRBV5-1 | TGCGCCAGCAGCTTGGCCTTGGGCAGCTCCTACAATGAGCAGTTCTTC | CASSLALGSSYNEQFF
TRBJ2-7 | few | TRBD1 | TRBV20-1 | TGCAGTGCTAGAGTAACAGGGGGTGGCTACGAGCAGTACTTC | CSARVTGGGYEQYF
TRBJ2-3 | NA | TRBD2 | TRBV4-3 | TGCGCCAGCAGCCAAGGGAGACTAGCGGGGGGGCTAAATACGCAGTATTTT | CASSQGRLAGGLNTQYF
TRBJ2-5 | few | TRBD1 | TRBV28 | TGTGCCAGCAGTCCCGGGACAGCCCGGGAGACCCAGTACTTC | CASSPGTARETQYF
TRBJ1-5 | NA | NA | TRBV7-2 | TGTGCCGGCAGCCCCCAGGGATCCGAGGGACAGCCCCAGCATTTT | CAGSPQGSEGQPQHF
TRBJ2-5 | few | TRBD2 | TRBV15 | TGTGCCACCAGCAGGACGACTAGCGGGAGAGGTTTGGAGACCCAGTACTTC | CATSRTTSGRGLETQYF
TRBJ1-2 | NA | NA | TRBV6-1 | TGTGCCAGCAATTTAAAGGGGTCCTTAGACTATGGCTACACCTTC | CASNLKGSLDYGYTF
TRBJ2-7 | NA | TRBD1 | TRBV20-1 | TGCAGTGCTCGAATAGCACAGGGGGCCTACGAGCAGTACTTC | CSARIAQGAYEQYF
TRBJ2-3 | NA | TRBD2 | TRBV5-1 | TGCGCCAGCAGGAAGCTAGCGGGAGGAGGGACAGATACGCAGTATTTT | CASRKLAGGGTDTQYF
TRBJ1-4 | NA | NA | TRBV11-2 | TGTGCCAGCAGCCCCCTAGGGGGGGATGAAAAACTGTTTTTT | CASSPLGGDEKLFF
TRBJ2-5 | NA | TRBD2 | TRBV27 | TGTGCCAGCAGTTTAAGACTAGCGGAGGTTTACAATGAGCAGTACTTC | CASSLRLAEVYNEQYF
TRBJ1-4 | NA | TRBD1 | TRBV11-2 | TGTGCCAGCAGCTTAGAACCGAGACAGGGGTTTTCAACTAATGAAAAACTGTTTTTT | CASSLEPRQGFSTNEKLFF